This T cell receptor (beta chain) was obtained from a study of OX40 agonist ivuxolimab in advanced cancers. Findings of the study overall: The mean number of expanded clones was higher in CD8+ T cells than in CD4+. Nonresponders included some who also had low normalized T-cell clonal expansion.

Trimming removed 7 bases at V and 4 bases at J, with 13 bases between. CDR3 size: 13 residues. Germline V lookup: CDR1 SGHNT, CDR2 YYREEE (reference sequence). Sequenced by immunoSEQ multiplex PCR; TCRdb stores in-frame clones only, minus some. The sample comprises some 43,000 clones, 70% to 90% of which are singletons, and approximately 15% rests with the top ten. This clone was recorded once. As yet, its antigen is unknown. The TCR originated in an adult with an advanced solid tumor such as melanoma, head and neck, liver or kidney cancer. The V and J genes are TRBV5-4 and TRBJ2-3, with D maybe TRBD2 (6 bases). Sequencing was performed on CD4+ or CD8+ T cells sorted from blood, taken in a trial of the OX40 agonist ivuxolimab. CDR3 nucleotides: TGTGCCAGCCGGGCGGGGAGGTCAGATACGCAGTATTTT. It translates to CASRAGRSDTQYF.